Below, 32 T cell receptor beta chains from the same sample are listed, as sequenced in a study of Graves' ophthalmopathy and Graves' hyperthyroidism. The sequenced template was RNA, covering the TCR beta CDR3 region. A first-round RT-PCR used HTBI primers, followed by a second-round multiplex PCR. TCRdb used MiXCR to reprocess the multiplex PCR reads, holding one entry per CDR3 protein. The sample gives about 210,000 distinct CDR3 sequences, around 28% of which show up once; approximately 9.1% is in the top ten. The sequenced material came from peripheral blood. The receptors come from a man in his fifties or sixties with Graves' ophthalmopathy.

The genes are TRBV2 and TRBJ2-5; 7 bases are shared with TRBD1. CDR1 is SNHLY and CDR2 is FYNNEI in the germline V gene. Trimming at V came to 4 bases and at J to 1 base, leaving 6 bases not matched to a gene. The CDR3 spans 15 residues. The CDR3 DNA reads TGTGCCAGCAGTGTCCGGACAGGAGCCCAAGAGACCCAGTACTTC. Translating it yields CASSVRTGAQETQYF.

This clonotype has a handful of counts. This could be a read error, since a much larger clone is one nucleotide away. The chain carries TRBV29-1 and TRBJ2-2, with a tentative D call TRBD2 (6 bases). The CDR3 loop spans 17 amino acids. Germline-derived CDR1 and CDR2 are SQVTM and ANQGSEA. This CDR3 is CSVEVPGLALNTGGLFF. The DNA for the CDR3 is TGCAGCGTTGAAGTGCCGGGACTCGCCCTGAACACCGGGGGGCTGTTTTTT.

This clonotype was counted ten times or more. The chain combines TRBV7-2 with TRBJ2-7; no reliable D call. CDR1 and CDR2 from the germline V gene are SGHTA and FQGNSA. The CDR3 is 11 amino acids. V shed 5 bases and J shed 7 bases, with 9 bases lying between them. CDR3 in DNA: TGTGCCAGCAGCACAGACGAGGAGCAGTACTTC. Encoded protein: CASSTDEEQYF.

This clonotype was seen only a few times. J is TRBJ2-7 and V is TRBV12-3 or TRBV12-4; no definite D call. The CDR3 spans 14 residues. The ends were cut back, 2 bases at V and 3 bases at J, with 11 bases in the middle. The CDR3 DNA is TGTGCCAGCAGTTTATCCCCAGGCTACTACGAGCAGTACTTC. Encoded protein: CASSLSPGYYEQYF.

This clonotype was observed at least ten times. V and J are TRBV27 and TRBJ2-2, with D unclear. Trimming stripped 6 bases from V and 1 base from J, with 15 bases between. Germline values: CDR1 MNHEY, CDR2 SMNVEV (reference sequence). This CDR3 spans 16 amino acids. CDR3 region: CASRSFSSLNTGELFF. The CDR3 bases are TGTGCCAGCAGATCGTTCAGTTCCCTGAACACCGGGGAGCTGTTTTTT.

This clonotype was counted only a few times. The V gene is TRBV6-1, the J gene TRBJ1-2; D gene uncertain. Germline V gives CDR1 MNHNS, CDR2 SASEGT. The ends were cut back, 0 bases at V and 4 bases at J, with 15 bases in the middle. This CDR3 contains 16 residues. DNA for the CDR3: TGTGCCAGCAGTGAAGCGGGTAGGGTAGTTGGCTATGGCTACACCTTC. It translates to CASSEAGRVVGYGYTF.

This clonotype appeared many times. CDR3 protein: CASSIILGGAYEQYF. The CDR3, as DNA: TGTGCCAGTAGTATCATTCTAGGGGGGGCCTACGAGCAGTACTTC. This chain joins TRBV19 and TRBJ2-7, with D maybe TRBD2 (7 bases). Germline V gives CDR1 LNHDA, CDR2 SQIVND (reference sequence). The germline V and J ends were trimmed by 3 bases and 2 bases, with 14 bases remaining between them. The CDR3 is made up of 15 amino acids.

At least ten counts were recorded for this clonotype. V gene TRBV24-1 combines with J gene TRBJ2-2, with 7 bases identical to TRBD2. V lost 10 bases and J lost 8; bases outside the gene matches: 15. CDR1 and CDR2 from the germline V gene are KGHDR and SFDVKD. The CDR3 spans 15 residues. The CDR3 loop reads CATQTGGVGLGELFF. CDR3 nucleotide sequence: TGTGCCACTCAAACGGGCGGCGTGGGACTAGGGGAGCTGTTTTTT.

There are many counts of this clonotype. The genes are TRBV27 and TRBJ2-7, with a weak D call TRBD2 (6 bases). Germline CDR1 MNHEY, CDR2 SMNVEV (reference sequence). The CDR3 is made up of 13 amino acids. V was trimmed by 9 bases and J by 2 bases, leaving 14 bases between them. CDR3 loop: CARGRDLTYEQYF. The DNA of the CDR3 is TGTGCCAGGGGTCGGGACTTAACCTACGAGCAGTACTTC.

V usage is TRBV7-9 and J usage is TRBJ2-5, with TRBD1 as a possible D gene (5 bases). Looked up from germline, CDR1 is SEHNR and CDR2 is FQNEAQ (reference sequence). The ends were cut back, 6 bases at V and 1 base at J, with 12 bases in the middle. CDR3 size: 14 residues. The CDR3 protein is CASSTLDTQETQYF. The CDR3 DNA reads TGTGCCAGCAGTACCTTGGACACCCAAGAGACCCAGTACTTC. Together with reference TRBV7-9 and TRBJ2-5, the CDR3 gives the full variable domain: DTGVSQNPRHKITKRGQNVTFRCDPISEHNRLYWYRQTLGQGPEFLTYFQNEAQLEKSRLLSDRFSAERPKGSFSTLEIQRTEQGDSAMYLCASSTLDTQETQYFGPGTRLLVL.

There are many counts of this clonotype. The chain uses TRBV10-3 and TRBJ2-2; tentatively, D is TRBD2 (6 bases). The germline V and J ends were trimmed by 6 bases and 6 bases, with 14 bases remaining between them. This CDR3 region has 14 residues. Germline CDR1 is ENHRY and CDR2 is SYGVKD. The CDR3 nucleotides read TGTGCCATCAGGGGACTTCCAGGGTCCGGGGAGCTGTTTTTT. It specifies CAIRGLPGSGELFF.

The chain has TRBV5-5 and TRBJ2-5, with D maybe TRBD1 (5 bases). Germline V gene lookup returns CDR1 SGHKS and CDR2 YYEKEE (reference sequence). The CDR3 extends over 14 amino acids. Trimming removed 1 base from V and 4 bases from J, with 11 bases in between. CDR3 DNA sequence: TGTGCCAGCAGCTTGTACGGCGACAGAGAGACCCAGTACTTC. As protein: CASSLYGDRETQYF.

The chain has TRBV12-3 or TRBV12-4 and TRBJ2-5; D is ambiguous. V lost 6 bases and J lost 4, with 9 bases in between. The CDR3 is 12 amino acids. The CDR3 nucleotides are TGTGCCAGCAGGACTTCTGGAGAGACCCAGTACTTC. Amino acid sequence: CASRTSGETQYF.

This clonotype was seen repeatedly, ten times or more. This rearrangement joins TRBV6-4 to TRBJ1-1; 7 bases line up with TRBD1. The V gene end was trimmed by 3 bases and the J gene end by 2 bases; junction bases not matched to a gene: 6. Germline-derived CDR1 and CDR2 are MRHNA and SNTAGT. This CDR3 region has 15 residues. CDR3 sequence: CASSEVGGLNTEAFF. As DNA, the CDR3 is TGTGCCAGCAGTGAAGTAGGGGGCCTAAACACTGAAGCTTTCTTT.

This clonotype appeared once. The V and J genes are TRBV12-3 or TRBV12-4 and TRBJ1-2; the D gene is possibly TRBD1 (6 bases). Trimming pared 6 bases from V and 4 bases from J, leaving 12 bases between. This CDR3 contains 13 residues. The CDR3 here is CASSGGLPYGYTF. The CDR3 DNA reads as TGTGCCAGCAGCGGGGGGCTCCCCTATGGCTACACCTTC.

The chain is built from TRBV6-5 and TRBJ2-7; TRBD2 agrees at 10 bases. Germline CDR1 MNHEY, CDR2 SVGAGI. The CDR3 has 16 residues. The V gene end was trimmed by 6 bases and the J gene end by 3 bases; junction bases not matched to a gene: 11. The CDR3 here is CASSSTTSGAYYEQYF. DNA for the CDR3: TGTGCCAGCAGCTCTACTACTAGCGGGGCATACTACGAGCAGTACTTC.

The chain links TRBV7-9 to TRBJ2-5, with 8 bases that match TRBD1. Germline V CDR1 and CDR2: SEHNR, FQNEAQ (reference sequence). After removal of 5 bases from V and 7 bases from J, the junction contained 9 bases not matched to a gene. CDR3 length equals 14 residues. The CDR3 here is CASSLGQGYGTQYF. The CDR3 region has the DNA TGTGCCAGCAGCCTCGGACAGGGATATGGGACCCAGTACTTC.

This clonotype has a count of ten or more. V is TRBV6-2 or TRBV6-3 and J is TRBJ2-7; 7 bases align to TRBD2. The germline V gene has CDR1 MNHEY and CDR2 SVGEGT. Trimming took 4 bases from V and 0 from J; bases not matched to a gene: 6. The CDR3 totals 15 residues. This CDR3 reads CASSLRSGTSYEQYF. As DNA, the CDR3 is TGTGCCAGCAGTTTGAGGAGCGGGACCTCCTACGAGCAGTACTTC.

This clonotype was seen repeatedly, ten times or more. This chain uses TRBV30 with TRBJ2-5; D is ambiguous. Germline CDR1 is GTSNPN and CDR2 is SVGIG (reference sequence). The CDR3 covers 10 residues. The V end was cut by 1 base, the J end by 5 bases, with 2 bases between. The CDR3 sequence: CAWSEETQYF. The CDR3 DNA reads as TGTGCCTGGAGTGAGGAGACCCAGTACTTC.

This clonotype was seen many times. The V and J genes are TRBV28 and TRBJ2-2; 11 nucleotides line up with TRBD1. Germline CDR1 is MDHEN and CDR2 is SYDVKM. The length of the CDR3 is 15 residues. J gave up 6 bases and V 5 bases, and 5 bases lay outside the gene matches. Written as DNA, the CDR3 is TGTGCCAGCAGTGTACCGGGACAGGGGGCCGGGGAGCTGTTTTTT. Protein: CASSVPGQGAGELFF.

This clonotype was recorded many times. The V call is TRBV7-8, the J call TRBJ2-7, with a weak D call TRBD2 (5 bases). The CDR3 loop spans 14 amino acids. Trimming cost V 5 bases and J 0 bases, with 11 bases left between them. CDR1 and CDR2 from the germline V gene are SGHVS and FQNEAQ. The CDR3 nucleotides read TGTGCCAGCAGCACTATCGGGGACTCCTACGAGCAGTACTTC. This codes for CASSTIGDSYEQYF.

This clonotype was picked up many times. The rearrangement uses TRBV6-5 and TRBJ1-5, with no clear D. The V and J ends lost 6 bases and 9 bases respectively, with 12 bases between them. Per the germline V gene, CDR1 is MNHEY and CDR2 is SVGAGI. There are 12 residues in the CDR3. The CDR3 protein is CASSPWGRPQHF. The DNA of the CDR3 is TGTGCCAGCAGCCCTTGGGGAAGGCCCCAGCATTTT.

The genes are TRBV12-3 or TRBV12-4 and TRBJ2-5; D is unclear. V was pared by 1 base and J by 10 bases, with 13 bases between. The CDR3 is 13 amino acids. The CDR3 DNA reads TGTGCCAGCAGTTTAGGTCCCAGGCTGTACCAGTACTTC. It codes for CASSLGPRLYQYF.

The sample holds many counts of this clonotype. The chain recombines TRBV6-6 with TRBJ1-6; 7 bases match TRBD1. Per germline, CDR1 MNHNY and CDR2 SVGAGI (reference sequence). The length of the CDR3 is 15 residues. V lost 5 bases, J lost 9 bases, and 10 bases stayed unmatched. CDR3 DNA sequence: TGTGCCAGCAGTACGAACAGGGGCGACGGTTCACCCCTCCACTTT. Protein sequence: CASSTNRGDGSPLHF.

This clonotype was recorded at least ten times. The chain recombines TRBV24-1 with TRBJ1-2, with D perhaps TRBD1 (6 bases). Trimming shortened V by 1 base and J by 8 bases, and 10 bases separated the two germline ends. The germline V gene has CDR1 KGHDR and CDR2 SFDVKD. The CDR3 has 13 amino acids. CDR3 residues: CATSDFTGSGYTF. CDR3 DNA: TGTGCCACCAGTGATTTCACAGGGTCCGGCTACACCTTC.

On this clonotype itself: An end of the junction does not agree with germline; a read error may underlie this. The chain carries TRBV6-1 and TRBJ1-3; TRBD1 aligns across 7 bases. CDR3 size: 14 residues. The germline V gene encodes CDR1 MNHNS and CDR2 SASEGT. CDR3 region: CASRGTDSGNTIYF. CDR3 coding DNA: TGCGCCAGCAGGGGGACGGATTCTGGAAACACCATATATTTT.

This clonotype showed up many times. This chain connects TRBV6-5 to TRBJ2-7; D might be TRBD2 (5 bases). The CDR3 has 15 residues. The germline V gene encodes CDR1 MNHEY and CDR2 SVGAGI. With 6 bases removed from V and 4 bases from J, the gap between germline ends came to 19 bases. The CDR3 DNA is TGTGCCAGCAGGTTGGGAACGGGGTTCGGGTACGAGCAGTACTTC. Encoded protein: CASRLGTGFGYEQYF.

This clonotype was detected many times. The chain recombines TRBV3-1 with TRBJ2-7, with D unresolved. This CDR3 region has 14 residues. Germline-derived CDR1 and CDR2 are LGHDT and YNNKEL (reference sequence). Deletions cut 0 bases from V and 1 base from J, with 7 bases between. This CDR3 is CASSQEWGSYEQYF. DNA for the CDR3: TGTGCCAGCAGCCAAGAATGGGGATCCTACGAGCAGTACTTC.

In this sample, this clonotype turned up many times. The V call is TRBV7-3, the J call TRBJ2-6; 9 nucleotides line up with TRBD1. V gave up 2 bases and J gave up 1 base; unmatched junction bases: 12. Germline V CDR1 and CDR2: SGHTA, FQGTGA. The CDR3 extends over 20 amino acids. The CDR3: CASSLLGFGDRDSGANVLTF. DNA for the CDR3: TGTGCCAGCAGCTTATTGGGCTTTGGGGACAGGGATTCTGGGGCCAACGTCCTGACTTTC.

CDR3 amino acids: CASSAGPGGSYEQYF. In DNA form, the CDR3 reads TGTGCCAGCAGCGCTGGGCCGGGCGGATCCTACGAGCAGTACTTC. This chain links TRBV7-9 with TRBJ2-7; the D is unclear. The CDR3 length is 15 residues. Germline V gene lookup returns CDR1 SEHNR and CDR2 FQNEAQ (reference sequence). V lost 5 bases, J lost 1 base, and 15 bases lay in between.

This clonotype was counted ten times or more. This rearrangement joins TRBV12-3 or TRBV12-4 to TRBJ2-7, with no clear D. This CDR3 has 13 amino acids. V lost 2 bases and J 4 bases, leaving 9 bases between the germline ends. CDR3 bases: TGTGCCAGCAGTTTACTAGAGGCTTACGAGCAGTACTTC. Its translation: CASSLLEAYEQYF.

In DNA, the CDR3 is TGTGCCAGCAGTGAAATGGGCGGAAGCACTGAAGCTTTCTTT. It specifies CASSEMGGSTEAFF. This sequence joins TRBV28 and TRBJ1-1; D is undetermined. V lost 5 bases, J lost 4 bases, and 14 bases lay in between. This CDR3 region has 14 residues. The germline CDR1 and CDR2 sequences are MDHEN and SYDVKM. Complete variable domain (other parts from reference TRBV28 and TRBJ1-1): DVKVTQSSRYLVKRTGEKVFLECVQDMDHENMFWYRQDPGLGLRLIYFSYDVKMKEKGDIPEGYSVSREKKERFSLILESASTNQTSMYLCASSEMGGSTEAFFGQGTRLTVV.